Each of the 20 T cell receptor beta chains below was sequenced from the same sample in a study of shared T cell receptors in the human thymus. TCRdb keeps only in-frame clones here, not all; method: immunoSEQ multiplex PCR. The table shows some 400,000 clones, with 85% to 95% occurring only once. The sequencing sample was made of thymocytes. The receptors derive from a human donor.

This chain joins TRBV28 and TRBJ2-4; a possible D gene is TRBD2 (7 bases). CDR3 length: 15 amino acids. Trimming took off 5 bases at V and 7 bases at J, with 18 bases between the two ends. Germline-derived CDR1 and CDR2 are MDHEN and SYDVKM. DNA for the CDR3: TGTGCCAGCAGTCCCTTCGACAGGCGGGGGAACATTCAGTACTTC. It codes for CASSPFDRRGNIQYF.

The chain couples TRBV28 to TRBJ2-2; no definite D call. The CDR3 extends over 14 amino acids. CDR1 MDHEN and CDR2 SYDVKM come from the germline V gene. Between the trimmed V and J ends, which lost 6 bases and 2 bases, there was a span of 10 bases. As DNA, the CDR3 is TGTGCCAGCAGGTGGTCTAGAAACACCGGGGAGCTGTTTTTT. Protein: CASRWSRNTGELFF.

This chain connects TRBV29-1 to TRBJ2-1, with D perhaps TRBD1 or TRBD2 (6 bases each). This CDR3 contains 16 residues. In germline, CDR1 is SQVTM, CDR2 ANQGSEA. Trimming stripped 0 bases from V and 4 bases from J, with 16 bases between. DNA for the CDR3: TGCAGCGTTGAAGATCGGGGGCCGATGTTTTACAATGAGCAGTTCTTC. Translation gives CSVEDRGPMFYNEQFF.

As regards this clone: The same CDR3 is also encoded by other DNA sequences in this sample. The gene calls are TRBV20-1 and TRBJ2-7, with D uncertain. From germline, CDR1 is DFQATT and CDR2 SNEGSKA (reference sequence). CDR3 length equals 11 residues. Trimming pared 3 bases from V and 3 bases from J, leaving 6 bases between. As DNA, the CDR3 is TGCAGTGCTAGGGTGGGCTACGAGCAGTACTTC. Its protein is CSARVGYEQYF.

The chain carries TRBV6-1 and TRBJ2-7; 7 nucleotides match TRBD2. CDR1 and CDR2 (germline): MNHNS, SASEGT. The CDR3 loop spans 13 amino acids. With V trimmed by 6 bases and J by 0 bases, 2 bases remained unmatched. The CDR3 DNA is TGTGCCAGCAGGGGGACTAACTCCTACGAGCAGTACTTC. It codes for CASRGTNSYEQYF.

The V and J genes are TRBV6-1 and TRBJ1-1; a weak D match, TRBD1 (6 bases). Trimming pared 1 base from V and 4 bases from J, leaving 10 bases between. The CDR3 length is 14 residues. The V gene's germline CDR1 is MNHNS and CDR2 SASEGT. The CDR3 DNA is TGTGCCAGCAGTGAAGTGGGGGGCTTCACTGAAGCTTTCTTT. It translates to CASSEVGGFTEAFF.

This chain connects TRBV5-6 to TRBJ2-2; no clear D gene. Germline-derived CDR1 and CDR2 are SGHDT and YYEEEE. V was pared by 1 base and J by 1 base, with 11 bases between. CDR3 length equals 16 residues. The DNA for the CDR3 is TGTGCCAGCAGCTTGACACAACGAGGGAACACCGGGGAGCTGTTTTTT. As protein: CASSLTQRGNTGELFF.

This rearrangement joins TRBV19 to TRBJ1-5; TRBD1 matches 9 bases. CDR3 length: 18 residues. CDR1 LNHDA and CDR2 SQIVND come from the germline V gene (reference sequence). The trim removed 3 bases at V and 0 bases at J, leaving 9 bases unmatched. DNA for the CDR3: TGTGCCAGTAGTATGTTGGACAGGGGACTCTTTAGCAATCAGCCCCAGCATTTT. It yields the protein CASSMLDRGLFSNQPQHF.

This chain links TRBV7-2 with TRBJ2-5; D is perhaps TRBD1 or TRBD2 (5 bases each). V was trimmed by 2 bases and J by 5 bases, leaving 9 bases between them. There are 13 residues in the CDR3. CDR1 and CDR2 (germline): SGHTA, FQGNSA. The CDR3 sequence is CASSLRGGETQYF. The CDR3 coding sequence is TGTGCCAGCAGCTTAAGGGGCGGGGAGACCCAGTACTTC.

The chain uses TRBV18 and TRBJ2-1, with a tentative D call TRBD2 (5 bases). Germline-derived CDR1 and CDR2 are KGHSH and LQKENI. The CDR3 totals 11 residues. Trimming took 4 bases from V and 9 from J, leaving 7 bases between them. The chain's CDR3 is CASSLGGEQFF. CDR3 coding DNA: TGTGCCAGCTCACTCGGAGGTGAGCAGTTCTTC.

Only one count was recorded for this clone. V is TRBV7-2 and J is TRBJ2-1; 10 nucleotides agree with TRBD2. V was pared by 1 base and J by 9 bases, with 12 bases of the junction left unmatched. The length of the CDR3 is 17 residues. Germline V gene lookup returns CDR1 SGHTA and CDR2 FQGNSA. CDR3 sequence: CASSLGNPSGRGCEQFF. CDR3 DNA: TGTGCCAGCAGCTTAGGAAACCCTAGCGGGAGAGGATGTGAGCAGTTCTTC.

The V gene is TRBV20-1, the J gene TRBJ2-1; TRBD2 is a possible D gene (7 bases). The germline V gene has CDR1 DFQATT and CDR2 SNEGSKA (reference sequence). This CDR3 region has 11 residues. V shed 1 base and J shed 12 bases, with 10 bases lying between them. The CDR3 DNA follows: TGCAGTGCTAGAGGGGAGGGGGTGCAGTTCTTC. It specifies CSARGEGVQFF.

This clone has only one observation. The genes are TRBV7-8 and TRBJ2-2; a weak D match, TRBD2 (6 bases). V lost 6 bases, J lost 5 bases, and 13 bases lay in between. The CDR3 runs 14 residues. Germline V gene lookup returns CDR1 SGHVS and CDR2 FQNEAQ. The CDR3 is CASRGRLGTGELFF. The CDR3 DNA follows: TGTGCCAGCAGGGGGAGGTTGGGAACCGGGGAGCTGTTTTTT.

In this sample, this clone turned up once. The rearrangement links TRBV2 to TRBJ1-5, with TRBD1 matching 7 bases. V gave up 5 bases and J gave up 0 bases; unmatched junction bases: 7. Germline-derived CDR1 and CDR2 are SNHLY and FYNNEI. The CDR3 covers 16 residues. The CDR3 loop is CASSWMTGHSNQPQHF. CDR3 nucleotide sequence: TGTGCCAGCAGTTGGATGACAGGGCATAGCAATCAGCCCCAGCATTTT. The full variable domain, with the rest looked up from reference TRBV2 and TRBJ1-5, is EPEVTQTPSHQVTQMGQEVILRCVPISNHLYFYWYRQILGQKVEFLVSFYNNEISEKSEIFDDQFSVERPDGSNFTLKIRSTKLEDSAMYFCASSWMTGHSNQPQHFGDGTRLSIL.

The chain has TRBV28 and TRBJ1-1, with D maybe TRBD1 (5 bases). V was shortened by 6 bases and J by 5 bases, with 16 bases between the two germline ends. The V gene's germline CDR1 is MDHEN and CDR2 SYDVKM. This CDR3 is 14 amino acids long. CDR3 DNA: TGTGCCAGCAGCCGACCGGGGGGAGAGACTGAAGCTTTCTTT. Protein product: CASSRPGGETEAFF.

CDR3 in DNA: TGTGCCAGAAGCTCCTGGGGGCAGGGGGAAAGTGGCTACACCTTC. Translating gives CARSSWGQGESGYTF. The rearrangement uses TRBV5-3 and TRBJ1-2; 7 positions agree with TRBD1. TRBV5-3 is treated as an ORF (open reading frame) with a function not yet certain. With V trimmed by 3 bases and J by 7 bases, 12 bases remained unmatched. The CDR3 is 15 residues long.

In its sample, this clone was seen once. The V and J genes are TRBV29-1 and TRBJ1-5, with TRBD1 matching over 7 bases. J lost 0 bases, V lost 8 bases, and 25 bases had no gene match. The CDR3 sequence is 20 residues long. Germline CDR1 and CDR2: SQVTM and ANQGSEA. This CDR3 is CSSRPGTEVIDVNSNQPQHF. The CDR3 DNA is TGCAGCTCACGCCCCGGGACAGAAGTGATCGACGTCAATAGCAATCAGCCCCAGCATTTT.

The rearrangement uses TRBV7-3 and TRBJ2-7, with D perhaps TRBD1 (7 bases). The CDR3 is 14 residues long. Trimming took off 3 bases at V and 5 bases at J, with 14 bases between the two ends. Germline V lookup: CDR1 SGHTA, CDR2 FQGTGA. CDR3 residues: CASSFGGGGDEQYF. In DNA form, the CDR3 reads TGTGCCAGCAGCTTCGGAGGGGGCGGGGACGAGCAGTACTTC.

This chain links TRBV4-3 with TRBJ2-7, with 8 bases aligning to TRBD2. Trimming at V came to 2 bases and at J to 4 bases, leaving 7 bases not matched to a gene. Germline V gives CDR1 LGHNA, CDR2 YSLEER. This CDR3 spans 15 amino acids. The CDR3 is CASSQKILAGYEQYF. The CDR3 DNA reads as TGCGCCAGCAGCCAAAAGATCCTAGCGGGTTACGAGCAGTACTTC.

The J gene is TRBJ2-5, the V gene TRBV28; 8 bases fit TRBD2. This CDR3 spans 24 amino acids. After removal of 4 bases from V and 4 bases from J, the junction contained 35 bases not matched to a gene. Germline CDR1 is MDHEN and CDR2 is SYDVKM. The CDR3 here is CASSSRGGQIETQYGLAGIETQYF. The CDR3, as DNA: TGTGCCAGCAGTTCCCGGGGGGGGCAGATAGAGACCCAGTACGGATTAGCTGGGATAGAGACCCAGTACTTC. The full variable domain, completed using reference TRBV28 and TRBJ2-5, is DVKVTQSSRYLVKRTGEKVFLECVQDMDHENMFWYRQDPGLGLRLIYFSYDVKMKEKGDIPEGYSVSREKKERFSLILESASTNQTSMYLCASSSRGGQIETQYGLAGIETQYFGPGTRLLVL.